These 32 T cell receptor beta chains were all obtained from the same sample, sequenced in a study of T cell responses to AZD1222 COVID-19 vaccine. Profiled with immunoSEQ multiplex PCR; TCRdb holds only in-frame clones, not every one. The repertoire holds 80,000 or so clones, around four fifths seen once, with 2.9% in the top ten. This specimen consisted of peripheral blood, obtained on day 0 of AZD1222 vaccination. The origin of the receptors is an adult in good health.

The CDR3 protein is CASRFNSDTQYF. The DNA of the CDR3 is TGTGCCAGCAGGTTTAATTCAGATACGCAGTATTTT. The chain couples TRBV7-9 to TRBJ2-3; D is undetermined. With 6 bases removed from V and 4 bases from J, the gap between germline ends came to 8 bases. Germline assignment: CDR1 SEHNR and CDR2 FQNEAQ (reference sequence). This CDR3 contains 12 residues.

This clone appeared once. The J gene is TRBJ2-1, the V gene TRBV7-2; a possible D gene is TRBD2 (6 bases). The germline CDR1 and CDR2 sequences are SGHTA and FQGNSA. The CDR3 has 15 amino acids. Between the trimmed V and J ends, which lost 0 bases and 7 bases, there was a span of 13 bases. CDR3 nucleotides: TGTGCCAGCAGCTTAGCGGGGTTAGCGGTGAATGAGCAGTTCTTC. It translates to CASSLAGLAVNEQFF.

The chain recombines TRBV5-1 with TRBJ1-2, with a tentative D call TRBD1 (5 bases). Trimming removed 4 bases from V and 3 bases from J, with 19 bases in between. Germline CDR1 SGHRS, CDR2 YFSETQ. The CDR3 sequence is 16 residues long. The CDR3 sequence is CASSPRSSGGDYGYTF. CDR3 nucleotide sequence: TGCGCCAGCAGCCCTCGCTCGTCGGGAGGGGACTATGGCTACACCTTC.

V is TRBV27 and J is TRBJ2-7; tentatively, D is TRBD1 (7 bases). From germline, CDR1 is MNHEY and CDR2 SMNVEV (reference sequence). Trimming took 2 bases from V and 4 from J, leaving 9 bases between them. The CDR3 loop spans 13 amino acids. As DNA, the CDR3 is TGTGCCAGCAGTTTACAGGGGGGTTACGAGCAGTACTTC. Protein product: CASSLQGGYEQYF.

The J gene is TRBJ2-2, the V gene TRBV10-3, with 7 bases fitting TRBD1. CDR1 ENHRY and CDR2 SYGVKD come from the germline V gene. CDR3 length equals 14 residues. With V trimmed by 4 bases and J by 1 base, 0 bases remained unmatched. The CDR3: CAISGDRNTGELFF. CDR3 DNA: TGTGCCATCAGTGGGGACAGGAACACCGGGGAGCTGTTTTTT.

This chain links TRBV4-1 with TRBJ1-2; D unclear. The germline V gene has CDR1 MGHRA and CDR2 YSYEKL. This CDR3 is 14 amino acids long. V lost 1 base and J lost 5, with 11 bases in between. The CDR3: CASSQVGQSYGYTF. For the CDR3, the DNA is TGCGCCAGCAGCCAAGTAGGTCAGTCTTATGGCTACACCTTC.

The chain has TRBV12-3 or TRBV12-4 and TRBJ1-2, with D maybe TRBD1 (5 bases). This CDR3 is built from 12 residues. V gave up 4 bases and J gave up 6 bases, with 9 bases separating them. CDR3: CASSSKGDGYTF. CDR3 nucleotide sequence: TGTGCCAGCAGTTCCAAAGGGGATGGCTACACCTTC.

The CDR3 coding sequence is TGTGCCAGCAGTAGGGACAGTTACAATGAGCAGTTCTTC. It yields the protein CASSRDSYNEQFF. The chain uses TRBV6-2 or TRBV6-3 and TRBJ2-1; 7 bases align to TRBD1. Germline trimming cut 5 bases from V and 4 bases from J; bases unmatched to any gene: 2. The V gene's germline CDR1 is MNHEY and CDR2 SVGEGT. The CDR3 has 13 residues.

The V gene is TRBV30, the J gene TRBJ1-6; possible D gene TRBD1, 6 bases. V was pared by 3 bases and J by 9 bases, with 21 bases between. The V gene's germline CDR1 is GTSNPN and CDR2 SVGIG (reference sequence). The CDR3 contains 16 residues. The CDR3 nucleotides read TGTGCCTGGAGAGAAAACGGACAGATCTACATTTCACCCCTCCACTTT. This translates into CAWRENGQIYISPLHF.

The rearrangement links TRBV19 to TRBJ1-1; 7 bases map to TRBD1. The V gene's germline CDR1 is LNHDA and CDR2 SQIVND (reference sequence). CDR3 size: 15 residues. V shed 4 bases, J shed 5 bases, and the junction held 10 bases outside the gene matches. CDR3 sequence: CASSNPRGSITEAFF. The CDR3, as DNA: TGTGCCAGTAGTAACCCCAGGGGGAGTATTACTGAAGCTTTCTTT. Drawing the rest from reference TRBV19 and TRBJ1-1, the complete variable domain is DGGITQSPKYLFRKEGQNVTLSCEQNLNHDAMYWYRQDPGQGLRLIYYSQIVNDFQKGDIAEGYSVSREKKESFPLTVTSAQKNPTAFYLCASSNPRGSITEAFFGQGTRLTVV.

The chain joins TRBV20-1 to TRBJ1-2, with a weak D call TRBD1 (5 bases). V lost 3 bases and J lost 4, with 15 bases in between. This CDR3 region has 14 residues. Germline loops: CDR1 DFQATT, CDR2 SNEGSKA (reference sequence). CDR3 DNA sequence: TGCAGTGCTAGTCCCATTTCAGGGAGCTATGGCTACACCTTC. This gives the protein CSASPISGSYGYTF.

V gene TRBV5-4 combines with J gene TRBJ2-7; TRBD2 is a possible D gene (5 bases). From germline, CDR1 is SGHNT and CDR2 YYREEE (reference sequence). With 4 bases removed from V and 6 bases from J, the gap between germline ends came to 14 bases. This CDR3 spans 13 amino acids. CDR3 nucleotides: TGTGCCAGCAGCGGGCGGAAGGCGGGCGAGCAGTACTTC. Protein product: CASSGRKAGEQYF. Full variable domain (outside the CDR3, taken from reference TRBV5-4 and TRBJ2-7): ETGVTQSPTHLIKTRGQQVTLRCSSQSGHNTVSWYQQALGQGPQFIFQYYREEENGRGNFPPRFSGLQFPNYSSELNVNALELDDSALYLCASSGRKAGEQYFGPGTRLTVT.

V and J are TRBV29-1 and TRBJ1-2; tentative D call: TRBD1 (6 bases). Germline values: CDR1 SQVTM, CDR2 ANQGSEA. The CDR3 spans 12 residues. Trimming left V 7 bases short and J 0 bases short, with 9 bases between. Written as DNA, the CDR3 is TGCAGCGGAGGACAGTCTAACTATGGCTACACCTTC. This codes for CSGGQSNYGYTF. Together with reference TRBV29-1 and TRBJ1-2, the CDR3 gives the full variable domain: SAVISQKPSRDICQRGTSLTIQCQVDSQVTMMFWYRQQPGQSLTLIATANQGSEATYESGFVIDKFPISRPNLTFSTLTVSNMSPEDSSIYLCSGGQSNYGYTFGSGTRLTVV.

The chain recombines TRBV18 with TRBJ2-7, with a tentative D call TRBD2 (5 bases). Deletions cut 4 bases from V and 2 bases from J, with 15 bases between. The CDR3 runs to 15 residues. Germline V gives CDR1 KGHSH, CDR2 LQKENI. The CDR3 loop is CASSLSGSAPYEQYF. The CDR3 bases are TGTGCCAGCTCACTATCGGGGTCAGCCCCCTACGAGCAGTACTTC.

This chain joins TRBV7-9 and TRBJ1-4; no firm D call. This CDR3 has 15 amino acids. In germline, CDR1 is SEHNR, CDR2 FQNEAQ (reference sequence). V dropped 1 base and J dropped 2 bases, with 8 bases sitting between them. The CDR3 sequence is CASSLVAGTNEKLFF. In nucleotides, the CDR3 is TGTGCCAGCAGCTTAGTTGCCGGGACTAATGAAAAACTGTTTTTT.

Notes on this clone: The sample contains more than one DNA sequence encoding this CDR3. The chain uses TRBV15 and TRBJ2-5, with D possibly TRBD1 on 6 matching bases. Germline CDR1 reads LNHNV; CDR2 reads YYDKDF (reference sequence). The CDR3 has 15 residues. The germline V and J ends were trimmed by 0 bases and 1 base, with 9 bases remaining between them. CDR3 loop: CATSRDPGAQETQYF. The CDR3 bases are TGTGCCACCAGCAGAGACCCAGGGGCCCAAGAGACCCAGTACTTC.

The J gene is TRBJ2-2, the V gene TRBV5-1; either TRBD1 or TRBD2 may fit D (5 bases each). The V end was cut by 4 bases, the J end by 10 bases, with 23 bases between. Germline V gives CDR1 SGHRS, CDR2 YFSETQ. This CDR3 is 16 amino acids long. CDR3 nucleotides: TGCGCCAGCAGCCTCTCCGGGGACCGACGCCCTGTGGAGCTGTTTTTT. This encodes CASSLSGDRRPVELFF.

The chain employs TRBV14 and TRBJ1-2; TRBD1 might be the D (5 bases). Germline-derived CDR1 and CDR2 are SGHDN and FVKESK. Trimming left V 0 bases short and J 6 bases short, with 11 bases between. The CDR3 spans 14 residues. The CDR3 region is CASSQEWGLHGYTF. CDR3 bases: TGTGCCAGCAGCCAAGAGTGGGGACTCCATGGCTACACCTTC.

This clone has only one observation. CDR3 region: CASSLVENQPQHF. In nucleotides, the CDR3 is TGTGCCAGCAGCTTAGTGGAGAATCAGCCCCAGCATTTT. The chain carries TRBV7-8 and TRBJ1-5; D is unclear. CDR3 length equals 13 residues. Trimming removed 1 base at V and 4 bases at J, with 5 bases between. CDR1 is SGHVS and CDR2 is FQNEAQ in the germline V gene.

The V call is TRBV9, the J call TRBJ2-3; possible D gene TRBD2, 5 bases. Germline V gene data show CDR1 as SGDLS and CDR2 as YYNGEE. V was trimmed by 0 bases and J by 3 bases, leaving 8 bases between them. The CDR3 consists of 14 residues. The CDR3 protein is CASSVAEGTDTQYF. CDR3 bases: TGTGCCAGCAGCGTAGCTGAGGGAACAGATACGCAGTATTTT.

The chain joins TRBV4-3 to TRBJ1-4, with D possibly matching TRBD1 (5 bases). V was trimmed by 4 bases and J by 5 bases, leaving 11 bases between them. The CDR3 loop spans 14 amino acids. Germline V gene data show CDR1 as LGHNA and CDR2 as YSLEER. In nucleotides, the CDR3 is TGCGCCAGCAGCCCGGACTGGGGGAATGAAAAACTGTTTTTT. This translates into CASSPDWGNEKLFF.

V gene TRBV29-1 combines with J gene TRBJ2-2, with TRBD2 matching 7 bases. This CDR3 comprises 19 residues. The trim removed 7 bases at V and 1 base at J, leaving 21 bases unmatched. Germline lookup yields CDR1 SQVTM and CDR2 ANQGSEA. In DNA form, the CDR3 reads TGCAGCGCCGGGGGGTGGGTAGTCGACCCCACGTTGAACACCGGGGAGCTGTTTTTT. Residues: CSAGGWVVDPTLNTGELFF.

The chain recombines TRBV7-2 with TRBJ1-1; 7 nucleotides agree with TRBD1. Per germline, CDR1 SGHTA and CDR2 FQGNSA. Trimming took 4 bases from V and 4 from J; bases not matched to a gene: 6. The CDR3 sequence is 14 residues long. The CDR3 DNA is TGTGCCAGCAGCTCCCGGTCAGGGGGCACTGAAGCTTTCTTT. Translated, it gives CASSSRSGGTEAFF.

The V call is TRBV9, the J call TRBJ2-1; 10 nucleotides line up with TRBD1. The germline V gene has CDR1 SGDLS and CDR2 YYNGEE. The trim removed 4 bases at V and 0 bases at J, leaving 13 bases unmatched. There are 19 residues in the CDR3. CDR3 amino acids: CASSPRTGGWLSSYNEQFF. CDR3 nucleotide sequence: TGTGCCAGCAGCCCCCGGACAGGGGGTTGGTTGAGCTCCTACAATGAGCAGTTCTTC.

V gene TRBV6-5 combines with J gene TRBJ2-7; 12 positions agree with TRBD1. V lost 10 bases and J lost 5; bases outside the gene matches: 12. The CDR3 extends over 15 amino acids. Looked up from germline, CDR1 is MNHEY and CDR2 is SVGAGI. This CDR3 reads CATKLPGQGAHEQYF. The CDR3 DNA reads as TGTGCCACCAAATTACCGGGACAGGGGGCCCACGAGCAGTACTTC.

This chain connects TRBV7-6 to TRBJ2-7; D remains unclear. CDR3 size: 13 residues. With 0 bases removed from V and 5 bases from J, the gap between germline ends came to 8 bases. Germline loops: CDR1 SGHVS, CDR2 FNYEAQ. The CDR3 region is CASSLALRDEQYF. CDR3 DNA sequence: TGTGCCAGCAGCTTAGCGCTCAGAGACGAGCAGTACTTC.

The chain combines TRBV29-1 with TRBJ1-1; D unclear. Germline V gives CDR1 SQVTM, CDR2 ANQGSEA. Trimming pared 3 bases from V and 1 base from J, leaving 9 bases between. CDR3 length: 13 residues. In DNA form, the CDR3 reads TGCAGCGTTGACTTGGTGGGGAACACTGAAGCTTTCTTT. Protein: CSVDLVGNTEAFF.

The chain is built from TRBV4-3 and TRBJ2-1; a weak D match, TRBD1 (6 bases). CDR1 is LGHNA, CDR2 YSLEER, per germline. The germline V and J ends were trimmed by 0 bases and 0 bases, with 6 bases remaining between them. This CDR3 is 15 amino acids long. The CDR3 nucleotides are TGCGCCAGCAGCCAAGACAGGGGCTCCTACAATGAGCAGTTCTTC. As protein: CASSQDRGSYNEQFF.

This clone was seen just once. This chain uses TRBV7-6 with TRBJ2-1, with 10 bases fitting TRBD1. This CDR3 region has 16 residues. V was clipped by 2 bases and J by 4 bases; unmatched bases: 5. The V gene's germline CDR1 is SGHVS and CDR2 FNYEAQ. The chain's CDR3 is CASSLRTGGAYNEQFF. CDR3 sequence (DNA): TGTGCCAGCAGCTTACGGACAGGGGGGGCGTACAATGAGCAGTTCTTC.

The rearrangement uses TRBV11-2 and TRBJ1-1; D is possibly TRBD1 (5 bases). Germline V gene sequence: CDR1 SGHAT, CDR2 FQNNGV. This CDR3 contains 13 residues. Between the trimmed V and J ends, which lost 5 bases and 4 bases, there was a span of 11 bases. This chain's CDR3 is CASSEHGGTEAFF. In DNA form, the CDR3 reads TGTGCCAGCAGCGAGCACGGGGGCACTGAAGCTTTCTTT.

The chain combines TRBV30 with TRBJ1-2; weak D call: TRBD1 (6 bases). The CDR3 runs 13 residues. V lost 0 bases and J lost 7, with 12 bases in between. Looked up from germline, CDR1 is GTSNPN and CDR2 is SVGIG (reference sequence). Here the CDR3 DNA reads TGTGCCTGGAGTGTAGGGCCAGGGGCTGGCTACACCTTC. This translates into CAWSVGPGAGYTF.

The chain recombines TRBV6-2 or TRBV6-3 with TRBJ1-1; 8 bases line up with TRBD1. Germline values: CDR1 MNHEY, CDR2 SVGEGT. V was clipped by 2 bases and J by 5 bases; unmatched bases: 1. This CDR3 region has 13 residues. CDR3 in amino acids: CASSYTGGTEAFF. CDR3 DNA sequence: TGTGCCAGCAGTTACACAGGGGGTACTGAAGCTTTCTTT.